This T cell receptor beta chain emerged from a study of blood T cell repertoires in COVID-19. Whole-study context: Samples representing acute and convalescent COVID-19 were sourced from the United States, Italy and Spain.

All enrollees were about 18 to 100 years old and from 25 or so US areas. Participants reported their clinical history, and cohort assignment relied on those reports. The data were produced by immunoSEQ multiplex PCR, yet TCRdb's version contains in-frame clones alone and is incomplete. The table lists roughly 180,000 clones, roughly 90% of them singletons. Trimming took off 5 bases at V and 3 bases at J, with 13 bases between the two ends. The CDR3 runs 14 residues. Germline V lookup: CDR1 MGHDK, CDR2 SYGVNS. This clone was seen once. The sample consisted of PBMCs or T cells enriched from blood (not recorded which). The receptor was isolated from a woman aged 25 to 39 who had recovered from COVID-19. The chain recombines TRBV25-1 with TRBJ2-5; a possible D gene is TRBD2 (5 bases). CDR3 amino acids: CASSYPGKEETQYF. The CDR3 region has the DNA TGTGCCAGCAGTTACCCCGGGAAAGAAGAGACCCAGTACTTC. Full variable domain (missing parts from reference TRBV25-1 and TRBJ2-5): EADIYQTPRYLVIGTGKKITLECSQTMGHDKMYWYQQDPGMELHLIHYSYGVNSTEKGDLSSESTVSRIRTEHFPLTLESARPSHTSQYLCASSYPGKEETQYFGPGTRLLVL.